The 24 T cell receptor beta chains in this list originate from one sample, sequenced in a study of T cell changes during pregnancy in multiple sclerosis (dated by TCRdb to the late 2010s). The library came from the immunoSEQ multiplex PCR assay. TCRdb provides this immuneACCESS table in a form limited to in-frame rearrangements. Some clones are lacking; in checked studies, under half of them reflect an unresolved V gene, and why the rest are absent is not known. Present in this sample are 95,000 to 110,000 clones, around 90% of which were seen just once. The ten most abundant clones make up around 0.8% of the sample. The sequencing here drew on peripheral blood, taken in the third trimester of pregnancy. All receptors come from a female donor in good health, enrolled as a control in a pregnancy study.

V gene TRBV5-4 combines with J gene TRBJ2-6, with D maybe TRBD2 (5 bases). Germline CDR1 and CDR2: SGHNT and YYREEE (reference sequence). V was trimmed by 4 bases and J by 0 bases, leaving 8 bases between them. This CDR3 is 15 amino acids long. The CDR3 loop is CASSREGSGANVLTF. CDR3 bases: TGTGCCAGCAGCCGCGAGGGCTCTGGGGCCAACGTCCTGACTTTC.

The V gene is TRBV18, the J gene TRBJ1-2; TRBD1 agrees at 7 bases. The trim removed 4 bases at V and 3 bases at J, leaving 2 bases unmatched. The germline CDR1 and CDR2 sequences are KGHSH and LQKENI. This CDR3 spans 13 amino acids. As DNA, the CDR3 is TGTGCCAGCTCACAAACAGGGGACTATGGCTACACCTTC. As protein: CASSQTGDYGYTF.

The chain employs TRBV5-4 and TRBJ1-6; D remains unclear. Germline loops: CDR1 SGHNT, CDR2 YYREEE (reference sequence). V was trimmed by 4 bases and J by 5 bases, leaving 13 bases between them. The CDR3 sequence is 15 residues long. Written as DNA, the CDR3 is TGTGCCAGCAGCCCAACGCCATCTAATAATTCACCCCTCCACTTT. Its protein is CASSPTPSNNSPLHF.

This clone was seen just once. V gene TRBV7-2 combines with J gene TRBJ1-1, with D possibly matching TRBD1 (5 bases). The germline V gene has CDR1 SGHTA and CDR2 FQGNSA. The CDR3 consists of 14 residues. V lost 1 base to trimming and J lost 7 bases, with 13 bases between them. CDR3 residues: CASSLVGGADEAFF. The CDR3 DNA reads as TGTGCCAGCAGCTTAGTAGGAGGGGCTGATGAAGCTTTCTTT. The full variable domain, completed using reference TRBV7-2 and TRBJ1-1, is GAGVSQSPSNKVTEKGKDVELRCDPISGHTALYWYRQSLGQGLEFLIYFQGNSAPDKSGLPSDRFSAERTGGSVSTLTIQRTQQEDSAVYLCASSLVGGADEAFFGQGTRLTVV.

This chain links TRBV4-1 with TRBJ2-1; D is perhaps TRBD2 (5 bases). Trimming left V 4 bases short and J 3 bases short, with 7 bases between. The CDR3 runs 13 residues. Looked up from germline, CDR1 is MGHRA and CDR2 is YSYEKL. The CDR3 DNA is TGCGCCAGCAGCCCCGGACTCTACAATGAGCAGTTCTTC. It translates to CASSPGLYNEQFF.

The genes are TRBV20-1 and TRBJ1-1; D is unclear. The CDR3 is 11 amino acids. Trimming shortened V by 6 bases and J by 7 bases, and 12 bases separated the two germline ends. Germline V gene data show CDR1 as DFQATT and CDR2 as SNEGSKA (reference sequence). The CDR3 sequence: CSASPGFEAFF. CDR3 bases: TGCAGTGCGTCTCCGGGATTTGAAGCTTTCTTT.

This rearrangement joins TRBV13 to TRBJ2-1, with 12 bases identical to TRBD2. The CDR3 sequence is 15 residues long. Germline V gene data show CDR1 as PRHDT and CDR2 as FYEKMQ (reference sequence). V lost 5 bases, J lost 6 bases, and 5 bases stayed unmatched. This CDR3 is CASSQRLAGVNEQFF. The CDR3 region has the DNA TGTGCCAGCAGCCAGCGACTAGCGGGGGTCAATGAGCAGTTCTTC.

The CDR3: CASSTGTAYEQYF. CDR3 bases: TGTGCCAGCTCGACCGGGACAGCCTACGAGCAGTACTTC. The gene calls are TRBV18 and TRBJ2-7; 7 bases line up with TRBD1. Germline values: CDR1 KGHSH, CDR2 LQKENI. The junction had 4 bases not matched to a gene; V was cut back by 6 bases and J by 2 bases. The CDR3 has 13 residues.

The rearrangement joins TRBV2 to TRBJ2-7; possibly TRBD2 for D (6 bases). V shed 6 bases and J shed 6 bases, with 18 bases lying between them. The CDR3 extends over 14 amino acids. The germline gives CDR1 SNHLY, CDR2 FYNNEI. This CDR3 reads CASRRGLGKGEQYF. In nucleotides, the CDR3 is TGTGCCAGCAGAAGGGGACTTGGTAAGGGCGAGCAGTACTTC.

The J gene is TRBJ2-5, the V gene TRBV2; the match to TRBD1 covers 10 bases. This CDR3 spans 15 amino acids. Losses at the gene ends were 6 bases for V and 2 bases for J; bases not matched to a gene: 6. Germline CDR1 SNHLY, CDR2 FYNNEI. CDR3 bases: TGTGCCAGCAGGCCCGACAGGGGGCCACAAGAGACCCAGTACTTC. As protein: CASRPDRGPQETQYF.

V is TRBV10-3 and J is TRBJ1-4, with TRBD1 as a possible D gene (6 bases). Trimming cost V 10 bases and J 6 bases, with 24 bases left between them. Germline CDR1 reads ENHRY; CDR2 reads SYGVKD. CDR3 size: 16 residues. The CDR3 DNA is TGTGCCACGGGCCAGGGGCAGGGCCGGAATCATGAAAAACTGTTTTTT. Its protein product is CATGQGQGRNHEKLFF.

This chain connects TRBV7-9 to TRBJ1-1; no definite D call. CDR3 length equals 15 residues. V lost 1 base to trimming and J lost 0 bases, with 9 bases between them. Germline CDR1 reads SEHNR; CDR2 reads FQNEAQ (reference sequence). The CDR3 DNA follows: TGTGCCAGCAGCTTAGGTCAGACTATGAACACTGAAGCTTTCTTT. Its translation: CASSLGQTMNTEAFF.

The chain couples TRBV11-3 to TRBJ2-2; D is ambiguous. The CDR3 totals 13 residues. The germline V gene has CDR1 SGHNT and CDR2 YENEEA. Trimming shortened V by 2 bases and J by 8 bases, and 9 bases separated the two germline ends. DNA of the CDR3: TGTGCCAGCAGCTTAAGAGAGGTGGGGGAGCTGTTTTTT. Protein: CASSLREVGELFF.

The rearrangement links TRBV14 to TRBJ1-3; D call uncertain. The CDR3 consists of 14 residues. V lost 8 bases and J lost 0, with 11 bases in between. CDR1 and CDR2 (germline): SGHDN, FVKESK. For the CDR3, the DNA is TGTGCCAGCGGTTCGGGGTTCTCTGGAAACACCATATATTTT. It translates to CASGSGFSGNTIYF. Full variable domain (rest looked up from reference TRBV14 and TRBJ1-3): EAGVTQFPSHSVIEKGQTVTLRCDPISGHDNLYWYRRVMGKEIKFLLHFVKESKQDESGMPNNRFLAERTGGTYSTLKVQPAELEDSGVYFCASGSGFSGNTIYFGEGSWLTVV.

The CDR3 loop is CASSEPVGTAKETQYF. CDR3 DNA: TGTGCCAGCAGTGAACCAGTGGGGACAGCCAAAGAGACCCAGTACTTC. The chain uses TRBV6-1 and TRBJ2-5; 7 nucleotides align to TRBD1. There are 16 residues in the CDR3. Germline-derived CDR1 and CDR2 are MNHNS and SASEGT. V lost 2 bases and J lost 3; bases outside the gene matches: 9.

This rearrangement joins TRBV18 to TRBJ2-7; 9 nucleotides align to TRBD2. CDR1 is KGHSH and CDR2 is LQKENI in the germline V gene. CDR3 length equals 14 residues. V gave up 2 bases and J gave up 2 bases; unmatched junction bases: 1. CDR3 protein: CASSPGGGAYEQYF. In DNA form, the CDR3 reads TGTGCCAGCTCACCAGGCGGGGGGGCCTACGAGCAGTACTTC.

This clone was observed once. The CDR3 region is CASSISGGGVKFF. CDR3 nucleotides: TGTGCCAGTAGTATTTCGGGGGGGGGCGTCAAGTTCTTC. The genes are TRBV19 and TRBJ2-1; TRBD2 agrees at 8 bases. Per germline, CDR1 LNHDA and CDR2 SQIVND (reference sequence). V gave up 3 bases and J gave up 14 bases; unmatched junction bases: 9. The CDR3 totals 13 residues.

The chain employs TRBV13 and TRBJ1-2, with no clear D. The CDR3 is 12 amino acids. Germline CDR1 is PRHDT and CDR2 is FYEKMQ (reference sequence). Between the trimmed V and J ends, which lost 4 bases and 4 bases, there was a span of 7 bases. The CDR3 DNA reads as TGTGCCAGCAGCTCCCCAGGCTATGGCTACACCTTC. It yields the protein CASSSPGYGYTF.

The V gene is TRBV4-1, the J gene TRBJ2-3, with a weak D call TRBD1 (6 bases). Germline V gives CDR1 MGHRA, CDR2 YSYEKL. Deletions cut 0 bases from V and 6 bases from J, with 16 bases between. This CDR3 region has 16 residues. CDR3 protein: CASSQDLRQGWDTQYF. CDR3 DNA: TGCGCCAGCAGCCAAGATCTCCGGCAGGGGTGGGATACGCAGTATTTT.

This chain links TRBV7-9 with TRBJ2-2, with D perhaps matching TRBD1 (5 bases). Germline V gene data show CDR1 as SEHNR and CDR2 as FQNEAQ (reference sequence). The CDR3 covers 14 residues. The ends were cut back, 3 bases at V and 3 bases at J, with 8 bases in the middle. CDR3 nucleotides: TGTGCCAGCAGCTTCCCCAGGGACACCGGGGAGCTGTTTTTT. It specifies CASSFPRDTGELFF. The complete variable domain, with remaining parts taken from reference TRBV7-9 and TRBJ2-2, reads DTGVSQNPRHKITKRGQNVTFRCDPISEHNRLYWYRQTLGQGPEFLTYFQNEAQLEKSRLLSDRFSAERPKGSFSTLEIQRTEQGDSAMYLCASSFPRDTGELFFGEGSRLTVL.

The chain combines TRBV15 with TRBJ2-7; the D is unclear. CDR1 LNHNV and CDR2 YYDKDF come from the germline V gene (reference sequence). The CDR3 extends over 14 amino acids. V was shortened by 0 bases and J by 0 bases, with 6 bases between the two germline ends. CDR3 nucleotide sequence: TGTGCCACCAGCAGAGACCTAGGCTCCTACGAGCAGTACTTC. This sequence encodes CATSRDLGSYEQYF.

Worth noting for this clone: This CDR3 is also generated by other DNA sequences in the sample. This chain links TRBV7-9 with TRBJ1-1, with TRBD1 matching 10 bases. In germline, CDR1 is SEHNR, CDR2 FQNEAQ (reference sequence). V dropped 4 bases and J dropped 5; count of bases not matched to a gene: 1. This CDR3 spans 13 amino acids. The CDR3 protein is CASSWGQGTEAFF. DNA of the CDR3: TGTGCCAGCAGCTGGGGACAGGGGACTGAAGCTTTCTTT.

The gene calls are TRBV28 and TRBJ2-1; the D is unclear. V was clipped by 7 bases and J by 0 bases, with 10 bases between them. From germline, CDR1 is MDHEN and CDR2 SYDVKM. The CDR3 covers 14 residues. CDR3 sequence: CASNIKSSYNEQFF. The DNA for the CDR3 is TGTGCCAGCAATATCAAGAGCTCCTACAATGAGCAGTTCTTC.

The chain carries TRBV4-1 and TRBJ1-2, with TRBD1 matching over 7 bases. There are 13 residues in the CDR3. Germline CDR1 is MGHRA and CDR2 is YSYEKL. The trim removed 4 bases at V and 8 bases at J, leaving 7 bases unmatched. This CDR3 reads CASSPTGLSGYTF. CDR3 nucleotides: TGCGCCAGCAGCCCGACAGGGCTCTCCGGCTACACCTTC.